The 10 T cell receptor beta chains reported below all come from one sample, sequenced in a study of blood T cell repertoires in COVID-19. Only in-frame clones appear in the TCRdb table, and some are missing; sequencing was by immunoSEQ multiplex PCR. The sample includes about 110,000 clones, 80% to 85% of them seen just once. The sequencing input was peripheral blood. All receptors come from a woman in her seventies with acute or convalescent COVID-19.

This chain links TRBV27 with TRBJ1-2, with TRBD1 matching over 8 bases. V was clipped by 6 bases and J by 4 bases; unmatched bases: 10. The germline CDR1 and CDR2 sequences are MNHEY and SMNVEV (reference sequence). There are 15 residues in the CDR3. The CDR3 region has the DNA TGTGCCAGCAGCACGAACCGACAGGGGACCTATGGCTACACCTTC. It yields the protein CASSTNRQGTYGYTF.

The J gene is TRBJ1-6, the V gene TRBV6-1; maybe TRBD1 (6 bases). Germline V gene sequence: CDR1 MNHNS, CDR2 SASEGT. The CDR3 runs 15 residues. Trimming took 1 base from V and 7 from J, leaving 11 bases between them. The CDR3 is CASSEGWGLNSPLHF. The CDR3 region has the DNA TGTGCCAGCAGTGAAGGTTGGGGGCTGAATTCACCCCTCCACTTT.

The chain combines TRBV12-5 with TRBJ2-1; 8 positions match TRBD1. J lost 8 bases, V lost 1 base, and 4 bases had no gene match. This CDR3 is 14 amino acids long. CDR1 LGHNT and CDR2 FRNRAP come from the germline V gene. For the CDR3, the DNA is TGTGCTAGTGGTTTGGGACAGGGGCAGCATGAGCAGTTCTTC. This translates into CASGLGQGQHEQFF.

The chain couples TRBV6-5 to TRBJ2-7; possibly TRBD2 for D (5 bases). Germline-derived CDR1 and CDR2 are MNHEY and SVGAGI. V was shortened by 7 bases and J by 2 bases, with 6 bases between the two germline ends. The CDR3 has 11 residues. The CDR3 spells CASTGTYEQYF. The CDR3 nucleotides read TGTGCCAGCACCGGGACCTACGAGCAGTACTTC.

The CDR3 spells CASLLVDRDEYF. CDR3 in DNA: TGTGCCAGTCTATTGGTCGACAGGGACGAGTACTTC. This chain joins TRBV12-3 or TRBV12-4 and TRBJ2-4, with TRBD1 matching over 7 bases. Trimming at V came to 9 bases and at J to 14 bases, leaving 13 bases not matched to a gene. This CDR3 comprises 12 residues.

The chain recombines TRBV18 with TRBJ2-7, with 9 bases fitting TRBD1. Germline V lookup: CDR1 KGHSH, CDR2 LQKENI. The CDR3 runs to 16 residues. Losses at the gene ends were 0 bases for V and 7 bases for J; bases not matched to a gene: 10. CDR3 in amino acids: CASSPPRPGQGREQYF. CDR3 nucleotide sequence: TGTGCCAGCTCACCACCCAGACCGGGACAGGGTCGGGAGCAGTACTTC.

V gene TRBV5-1 combines with J gene TRBJ2-1; D gene unclear. The CDR3 is 12 residues long. Per the germline V gene, CDR1 is SGHRS and CDR2 is YFSETQ. The V gene lost 6 bases and the J gene lost 3 bases, with 7 bases spanning the gap. For the CDR3, the DNA is TGCGCCAGCACATCAGTCTACAATGAGCAGTTCTTC. This codes for CASTSVYNEQFF.

This chain connects TRBV5-1 to TRBJ1-4, with D tentatively TRBD1 (6 bases). CDR1 and CDR2 from the germline V gene are SGHRS and YFSETQ. There are 14 residues in the CDR3. The V end lost 1 base, the J end lost 5 bases, and 9 bases lay between the germline ends. The CDR3 coding sequence is TGCGCCAGCAGCTTGAGGACAGTCAATGAAAAACTGTTTTTT. It is translated as CASSLRTVNEKLFF.

The rearrangement joins TRBV5-5 to TRBJ1-6; D remains unclear. Trimming pared 0 bases from V and 5 bases from J, leaving 15 bases between. Germline assignment: CDR1 SGHKS and CDR2 YYEKEE (reference sequence). This CDR3 is 17 amino acids long. CDR3 region: CASSLGGRGRDNSPLHF. The CDR3 nucleotides read TGTGCCAGCAGCTTGGGTGGCCGAGGTCGGGATAATTCACCCCTCCACTTT. Looking up the rest from reference TRBV5-5 and TRBJ1-6 gives the full variable domain: DAGVTQSPTHLIKTRGQQVTLRCSPISGHKSVSWYQQVLGQGPQFIFQYYEKEERGRGNFPDRFSARQFPNYSSELNVNALLLGDSALYLCASSLGGRGRDNSPLHFGNGTRLTVT.

The chain has TRBV12-3 or TRBV12-4 and TRBJ1-2; tentatively, D is TRBD1 (5 bases). V was cut by 6 bases and J by 1 base, with 6 bases left in between. The CDR3 is made up of 12 amino acids. DNA of the CDR3: TGTGCCAGCAGCGACAGTAACTATGGCTACACCTTC. Translating gives CASSDSNYGYTF.